The 25 T cell receptor beta chains below were found in one sample sequenced in a study of memory B cells and T cells in multiple sclerosis. These receptors' antigens are unknown. This table comes from immunoSEQ multiplex PCR, and its TCRdb copy is limited to in-frame clones, with some not included. Of tens of thousands of clones detected, around 86% appear once; the ten largest clones hold about 2.5%. Stimulus-free culture yielded autoproliferating CFSE-dim and non-proliferating CFSE-high T cells, each sequenced separately. Approximately 5x10^7 CFSE-labeled PBMCs were cultured about seven days unstimulated, then replicate wells were pooled. The material sequenced was PBMCs from blood kept in culture. Receptor source: a human donor with multiple sclerosis.

V usage is TRBV28 and J usage is TRBJ1-2; the D gene is possibly TRBD1 (5 bases). The CDR3 has 14 amino acids. Germline CDR1 reads MDHEN; CDR2 reads SYDVKM. V shed 7 bases and J shed 4 bases, with 16 bases lying between them. Here the CDR3 reads CASTTRGRFYGYTF. In DNA form, the CDR3 reads TGTGCCAGCACTACCCGGGGGAGATTCTATGGCTACACCTTC.

The rearrangement links TRBV6-5 to TRBJ2-1; possible D gene TRBD2, 7 bases. Germline V CDR1 and CDR2: MNHEY, SVGAGI. The CDR3 spans 12 residues. The V gene lost 4 bases and the J gene lost 9 bases, with 10 bases spanning the gap. The CDR3 spells CASSSGGAEQFF. The CDR3 nucleotides are TGTGCCAGCAGTTCGGGGGGCGCTGAGCAGTTCTTC.

This clone has just one count. The chain carries TRBV30 and TRBJ2-7, with 7 bases matching TRBD2. CDR1 is GTSNPN, CDR2 SVGIG, per germline (reference sequence). J was trimmed by 3 bases and V by 2 bases; bases with no gene match: 4. This CDR3 contains 13 residues. The DNA of the CDR3 is TGTGCCTGGAGTTGGCTAGCGGACTACGAGCAGTACTTC. It codes for CAWSWLADYEQYF. The full variable domain, with the rest looked up from reference TRBV30 and TRBJ2-7, is SQTIHQWPATLVQPVGSPLSLECTVEGTSNPNLYWYRQAAGRGLQLLFYSVGIGQISSEVPQNLSASRPQDRQFILSSKKLLLSDSGFYLCAWSWLADYEQYFGPGTRLTVT.

This clone was picked up one time. The chain carries TRBV9 and TRBJ1-1, with a tentative D call TRBD1 (6 bases). The CDR3 covers 13 residues. The V gene lost 7 bases and the J gene lost 6 bases, with 16 bases spanning the gap. CDR1 is SGDLS, CDR2 YYNGEE, per germline. As DNA, the CDR3 is TGTGCCAGCGACAATCTACAGGGTTCTGAAGCTTTCTTT. Residues: CASDNLQGSEAFF.

This CDR3 is CASSPEGGSGAQKAFF. CDR3 coding DNA: TGTGCCAGCTCACCAGAGGGGGGATCAGGGGCGCAAAAAGCTTTCTTT. This chain uses TRBV18 with TRBJ1-1, with D possibly TRBD1 on 6 matching bases. The germline V gene encodes CDR1 KGHSH and CDR2 LQKENI. This CDR3 comprises 16 residues. V was cut by 2 bases and J by 9 bases, with 22 bases left in between.

The chain is built from TRBV19 and TRBJ2-6, with D hard to call. There are 13 residues in the CDR3. The germline V gene encodes CDR1 LNHDA and CDR2 SQIVND (reference sequence). The V gene lost 1 base and the J gene lost 4 bases, with 2 bases spanning the gap. The CDR3 region has the DNA TGTGCCAGTAGTATAGCGGGGGCCAACGTCCTGACTTTC. This codes for CASSIAGANVLTF.

The chain is built from TRBV5-1 and TRBJ2-5, with unresolved D. CDR3 length: 14 residues. V lost 0 bases and J 1 base, leaving 7 bases between the germline ends. The germline V gene has CDR1 SGHRS and CDR2 YFSETQ. The CDR3 sequence is CASSLGAPQETQYF. For the CDR3, the DNA is TGCGCCAGCAGCTTGGGCGCGCCCCAAGAGACCCAGTACTTC.

This clone was counted only a few times. Here the CDR3 reads CASRPSGGAAYNEQFF. DNA for the CDR3: TGCGCCAGCAGGCCTAGCGGGGGGGCGGCGTACAATGAGCAGTTCTTC. The rearrangement uses TRBV5-1 and TRBJ2-1, with TRBD2 matching 12 bases. The CDR3 spans 16 residues. V gave up 5 bases and J gave up 4 bases; unmatched junction bases: 7. Germline V gene data show CDR1 as SGHRS and CDR2 as YFSETQ.

The V gene is TRBV5-4, the J gene TRBJ1-5, with 8 bases aligning to TRBD1. There are 15 residues in the CDR3. Germline loops: CDR1 SGHNT, CDR2 YYREEE (reference sequence). Trimming cost V 4 bases and J 6 bases; bases outside gene matches: 9. CDR3 protein: CASSADREDGQPQHF. The CDR3 DNA sequence: TGTGCCAGCAGCGCGGACAGGGAGGATGGTCAGCCCCAGCATTTT. The variable domain in full, with the rest retrieved from reference TRBV5-4 and TRBJ1-5, is ETGVTQSPTHLIKTRGQQVTLRCSSQSGHNTVSWYQQALGQGPQFIFQYYREEENGRGNFPPRFSGLQFPNYSSELNVNALELDDSALYLCASSADREDGQPQHFGDGTRLSIL.

This clone has more than one count but fewer than ten. V usage is TRBV19 and J usage is TRBJ2-7; D gene unclear. This CDR3 has 14 amino acids. Germline CDR1 is LNHDA and CDR2 is SQIVND (reference sequence). Trimming cost V 0 bases and J 1 base, with 7 bases left between them. The CDR3 bases are TGTGCCAGTAGTATAGATGACATTTCCTACGAGCAGTACTTC. It is translated as CASSIDDISYEQYF.

The chain links TRBV7-8 to TRBJ2-7; 8 bases match TRBD2. The germline gives CDR1 SGHVS, CDR2 FQNEAQ. J lost 0 bases, V lost 6 bases, and 19 bases had no gene match. The CDR3 has 19 amino acids. The CDR3 loop is CASSPNHHPAGGFSYEQYF. The CDR3 DNA reads TGTGCCAGCAGTCCAAATCACCACCCGGCGGGAGGTTTCTCCTACGAGCAGTACTTC.

This chain joins TRBV5-1 and TRBJ2-5, with 7 bases lining up with TRBD1. Germline V gene sequence: CDR1 SGHRS, CDR2 YFSETQ. V was clipped by 0 bases and J by 2 bases; unmatched bases: 4. The CDR3 extends over 15 amino acids. CDR3 bases: TGCGCCAGCAGCTTGGATGTGACAGGGCAAGAGACCCAGTACTTC. Translated, it gives CASSLDVTGQETQYF.

This clone was recorded once. The CDR3 reads CASSLASGLTQETQYF. The DNA of the CDR3 is TGTGCCAGCAGCTTAGCCTCTGGACTAACCCAAGAGACCCAGTACTTC. The rearrangement links TRBV7-6 to TRBJ2-5, with D possibly being TRBD2 (6 bases). V was shortened by 0 bases and J by 1 base, with 12 bases between the two germline ends. This CDR3 spans 16 amino acids. CDR1 is SGHVS, CDR2 FNYEAQ, per germline.

The chain combines TRBV6-5 with TRBJ1-3; tentatively, D is TRBD1 (6 bases). V was shortened by 0 bases and J by 0 bases, with 9 bases between the two germline ends. CDR3 length: 16 amino acids. CDR1 and CDR2 from the germline V gene are MNHEY and SVGAGI. CDR3 DNA: TGTGCCAGCAGTTACTCGAGGGGGAGCTCTGGAAACACCATATATTTT. Its protein product is CASSYSRGSSGNTIYF.

CDR3 sequence reads: CASSATSGRSSYNEQFF. CDR3 coding DNA: TGTGCCAGCAGTGCGACTAGCGGGCGAAGCTCCTACAATGAGCAGTTCTTC. This chain joins TRBV6-1 and TRBJ2-1, with TRBD2 matching 10 bases. Losses at the gene ends were 4 bases for V and 0 bases for J; bases not matched to a gene: 6. The germline CDR1 and CDR2 sequences are MNHNS and SASEGT. This CDR3 has 17 residues.

This chain links TRBV2 with TRBJ2-7, with a weak D call TRBD1 (5 bases). V was trimmed by 1 base and J by 6 bases, leaving 7 bases between them. CDR3 length: 12 amino acids. From germline, CDR1 is SNHLY and CDR2 FYNNEI. This chain's CDR3 is CASSEVRGEQYF. DNA for the CDR3: TGTGCCAGCAGTGAAGTTAGGGGCGAGCAGTACTTC.

The rearrangement joins TRBV10-3 to TRBJ2-3; 14 bases line up with TRBD2. CDR3 length equals 17 residues. Trimming took 0 bases from V and 4 from J; bases not matched to a gene: 3. Germline V gives CDR1 ENHRY, CDR2 SYGVKD. In DNA, the CDR3 is TGTGCCATCAGTGAGTCAGGGACTAGCGGGAGCGCAGATACGCAGTATTTT. It specifies CAISESGTSGSADTQYF.

The J gene is TRBJ2-7, the V gene TRBV7-9; the match to TRBD1 covers 7 bases. Germline CDR1 and CDR2: SEHNR and FQNEAQ (reference sequence). The J segment lost 2 bases and the V segment lost 5 bases, leaving 3 bases of the junction unmatched. The CDR3 loop spans 13 amino acids. The CDR3: CASSHGQAYEQYF. DNA of the CDR3: TGTGCCAGCAGCCACGGACAGGCCTACGAGCAGTACTTC.

The rearrangement joins TRBV7-8 to TRBJ1-5; D not resolved. V lost 2 bases to trimming and J lost 2 bases, with 13 bases between them. CDR3 length equals 16 residues. The germline CDR1 and CDR2 sequences are SGHVS and FQNEAQ. CDR3 bases: TGTGCCAGCAGCTTACTTATCGCGCAGGGCAATCAGCCCCAGCATTTT. This translates into CASSLLIAQGNQPQHF.

As DNA, the CDR3 is TGCGCCAGCAGTGGCTTGGCGCAGGGTGCGTACAATGAGCAGTTCTTC. Residues: CASSGLAQGAYNEQFF. The chain carries TRBV10-2 and TRBJ2-1, with TRBD1 as a possible D gene (5 bases). Germline CDR1 and CDR2: WSHSY and SAAADI. V was pared by 4 bases and J by 4 bases, with 17 bases between. The CDR3 is 16 amino acids.

V is TRBV18 and J is TRBJ2-1; TRBD2 matches at 7 bases. J gave up 4 bases and V 4 bases, and 10 bases lay outside the gene matches. This CDR3 is built from 16 residues. CDR1 is KGHSH and CDR2 is LQKENI in the germline V gene. CDR3 residues: CASSQRTGGGYNEQFF. The CDR3 DNA sequence: TGTGCCAGCTCACAACGGACTGGCGGGGGTTACAATGAGCAGTTCTTC.

This chain joins TRBV7-3 and TRBJ2-3; 10 bases line up with TRBD2. Germline V gene lookup returns CDR1 SGHTA and CDR2 FQGTGA. CDR3 size: 17 residues. V lost 2 bases to trimming and J lost 0 bases; unmatched junction nucleotides: 5. For the CDR3, the DNA is TGTGCCAGCAGCTTAGGGCTAGCGGGGGTTAGCACAGATACGCAGTATTTT. Amino acid sequence: CASSLGLAGVSTDTQYF.

The chain recombines TRBV7-9 with TRBJ2-3, with TRBD2 identical over 8 bases. Germline V gene lookup returns CDR1 SEHNR and CDR2 FQNEAQ (reference sequence). V was pared by 2 bases and J by 0 bases, with 4 bases of the junction left unmatched. The CDR3 contains 16 residues. As DNA, the CDR3 is TGTGCCAGCAGCTTACATCGGGGGGGCAGCACAGATACGCAGTATTTT. Translated: CASSLHRGGSTDTQYF.

The rearrangement links TRBV15 to TRBJ1-1, with a weak D call TRBD1 (6 bases). Trimming removed 4 bases at V and 5 bases at J, with 11 bases between. The CDR3 runs to 13 residues. Per germline, CDR1 LNHNV and CDR2 YYDKDF (reference sequence). The CDR3 region is CATSIIRGTEAFF. The CDR3 DNA sequence: TGTGCCACCAGCATAATAAGGGGGACTGAAGCTTTCTTT.

This rearrangement joins TRBV6-5 to TRBJ1-2, with D perhaps matching TRBD1 (5 bases). CDR3 length: 12 residues. The germline V gene has CDR1 MNHEY and CDR2 SVGAGI. Trimming took 11 bases from V and 0 from J, leaving 10 bases between them. CDR3 sequence: CAVKGANYGYTF. The DNA of the CDR3 is TGTGCCGTCAAAGGGGCTAACTATGGCTACACCTTC.